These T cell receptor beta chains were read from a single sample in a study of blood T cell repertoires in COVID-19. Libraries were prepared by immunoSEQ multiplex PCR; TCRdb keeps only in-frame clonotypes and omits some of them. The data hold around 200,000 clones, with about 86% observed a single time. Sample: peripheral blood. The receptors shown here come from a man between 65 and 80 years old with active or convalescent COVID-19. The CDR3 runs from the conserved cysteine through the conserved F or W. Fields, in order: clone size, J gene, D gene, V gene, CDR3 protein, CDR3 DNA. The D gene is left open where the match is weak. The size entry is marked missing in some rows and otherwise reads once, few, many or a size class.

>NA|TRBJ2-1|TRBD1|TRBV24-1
CATMGTGDNEQFF
TGTGCCACCATGGGGACAGGGGACAATGAGCAGTTCTTC
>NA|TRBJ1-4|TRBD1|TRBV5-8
CASSLSGQRYRKLFF
TGTGCCAGCAGCTTATCGGGACAGCGTTACCGAAAACTGTTTTTT
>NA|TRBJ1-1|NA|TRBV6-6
CASSSWTANTEAFF
TGTGCCAGCAGTTCTTGGACAGCGAACACTGAAGCTTTCTTT
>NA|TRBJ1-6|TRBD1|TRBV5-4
CASSPPGQINSPLHF
TGTGCCAGCAGTCCGCCGGGACAGATTAATTCACCCCTCCACTTT
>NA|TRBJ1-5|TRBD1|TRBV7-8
CASSLETGVQGSQPQHF
TGTGCCAGCAGCTTGGAAACAGGGGTGCAAGGTAGTCAGCCCCAGCATTTT
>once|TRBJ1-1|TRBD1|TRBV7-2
CASSLRQGSGAEAFF
TGTGCCAGCAGCTTAAGACAGGGGAGTGGGGCTGAAGCTTTCTTT
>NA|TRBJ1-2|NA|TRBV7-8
CASSLGSTGIGYTF
TGTGCCAGCAGCTTAGGTTCCACAGGGATTGGCTACACCTTC
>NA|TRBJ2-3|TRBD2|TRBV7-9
CASSLGLLAGADTQYF
TGTGCCAGCAGCTTAGGTCTACTAGCGGGAGCAGATACGCAGTATTTT
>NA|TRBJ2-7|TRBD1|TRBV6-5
CASRETGPYEQYF
TGTGCCAGCAGAGAGACAGGGCCCTACGAGCAGTACTTC
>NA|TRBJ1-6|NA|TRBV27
CASSLGGPRSPLHF
TGTGCCAGCAGTTTAGGAGGGCCCCGTTCACCCCTCCACTTT
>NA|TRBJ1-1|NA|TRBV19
CASSWDMRNTEAFF
TGTGCCAGTAGTTGGGACATGAGGAACACTGAAGCTTTCTTT
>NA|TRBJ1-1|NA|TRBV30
CAWNRYSYMNTEAFF
TGTGCCTGGAACCGGTACAGCTACATGAACACTGAAGCTTTCTTT
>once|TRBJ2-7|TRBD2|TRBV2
CATGRGLAGIYEQYF
TGTGCCACCGGGCGGGGACTAGCGGGGATCTACGAGCAGTACTTC
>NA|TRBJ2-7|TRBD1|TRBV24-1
CATSDSGTGAYEQYF
TGTGCCACCAGTGATTCCGGGACAGGAGCCTACGAGCAGTACTTC
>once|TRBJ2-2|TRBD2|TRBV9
CASSVKTSAGELFF
TGTGCCAGCAGCGTTAAGACTAGCGCCGGGGAGCTGTTTTTT
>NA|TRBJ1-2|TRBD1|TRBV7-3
CASSLGQGGSGYTF
TGTGCCAGCAGCCTCGGACAGGGGGGGTCTGGCTACACCTTC
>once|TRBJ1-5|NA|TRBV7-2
CASSLGPTVNQPQHF
TGTGCCAGCAGCTTAGGACCGACAGTAAATCAGCCCCAGCATTTT
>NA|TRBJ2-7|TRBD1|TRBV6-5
CASSHRDRPYEQYF
TGTGCCAGCAGTCACCGGGACAGGCCTTACGAGCAGTACTTC
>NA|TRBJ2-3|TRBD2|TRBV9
CASSPGLVLAGPTDTQYF
TGTGCCAGCAGCCCAGGCTTGGTATTAGCGGGACCCACAGATACGCAGTATTTT
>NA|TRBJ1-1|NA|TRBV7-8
CASSPTGSMNTEAFF
TGTGCCAGCAGCCCTACAGGGTCCATGAACACTGAAGCTTTCTTT
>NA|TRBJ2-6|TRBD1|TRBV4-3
CASSHVGTGSYGANVLTF
TGCGCCAGCAGCCACGTGGGGACAGGGTCATACGGGGCCAACGTCCTGACTTTC
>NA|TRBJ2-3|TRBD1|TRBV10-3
CAISLGQSTDTQYF
TGTGCCATCAGCTTGGGACAGAGCACAGATACGCAGTATTTT
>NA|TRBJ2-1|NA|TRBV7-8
CASSSLGGANEQFF
TGTGCCAGCAGCAGCCTGGGGGGGGCGAATGAGCAGTTCTTC
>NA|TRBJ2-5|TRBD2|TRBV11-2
CASSHLGRQETQYF
TGTGCCAGCAGTCACCTCGGGAGGCAAGAGACCCAGTACTTC
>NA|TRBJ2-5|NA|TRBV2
CASSFLGGTQETQYF
TGTGCCAGCAGTTTCCTGGGGGGGACACAAGAGACCCAGTACTTC
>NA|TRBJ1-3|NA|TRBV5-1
CASSLASGAGDGNTIYF
TGCGCCAGCAGCTTGGCGTCTGGGGCAGGGGACGGAAACACCATATATTTT
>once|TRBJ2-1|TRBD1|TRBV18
CASSPGMGQGYNEQFF
TGTGCCAGCTCACCAGGGATGGGACAGGGCTACAATGAGCAGTTCTTC
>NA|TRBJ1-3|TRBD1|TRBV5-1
CASSQQGTGGGVYSGNTIYF
TGCGCCAGCAGCCAACAAGGAACAGGGGGAGGTGTGTACTCTGGAAACACCATATATTTT
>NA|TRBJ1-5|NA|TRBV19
CASSIVSGPNQPQHF
TGTGCCAGTAGTATAGTTTCGGGTCCTAATCAGCCCCAGCATTTT
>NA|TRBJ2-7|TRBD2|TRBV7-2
CASSPGLAGTGEQYF
TGTGCCAGCAGCCCGGGACTAGCGGGAACGGGCGAGCAGTACTTC
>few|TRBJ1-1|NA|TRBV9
CASSPRGPTEAFF
TGTGCCAGCAGCCCCAGAGGTCCCACTGAAGCTTTCTTT
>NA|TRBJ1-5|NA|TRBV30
CAWSGSLGAGDNQPQHF
TGTGCCTGGAGTGGTTCTTTGGGGGCAGGGGATAATCAGCCCCAGCATTTT
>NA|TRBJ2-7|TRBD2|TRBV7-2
CASSGGLVETQYF
TGTGCCAGCAGTGGGGGACTAGTCGAGACGCAGTACTTC
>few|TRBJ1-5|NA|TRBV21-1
CASSKVGRGVGQPQHF
TGTGCCAGCAGCAAAGTTGGCAGGGGGGTTGGACAGCCCCAGCATTTT
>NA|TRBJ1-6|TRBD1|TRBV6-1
CASSEAKDRNSPLHF
TGTGCCAGCAGTGAAGCGAAGGACAGGAATTCACCCCTCCACTTT
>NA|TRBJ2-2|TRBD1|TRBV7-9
CASSPTPGTGDTGELFF
TGTGCCAGCAGCCCAACACCCGGGACAGGGGACACCGGGGAGCTGTTTTTT
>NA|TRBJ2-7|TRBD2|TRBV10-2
CASSEWGGSPSYEQYF
TGCGCCAGCAGTGAGTGGGGCGGGAGTCCTTCCTACGAGCAGTACTTC
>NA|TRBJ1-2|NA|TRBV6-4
CASSDSEYGYTF
TGTGCCAGCAGTGACTCGGAGTATGGCTACACCTTC
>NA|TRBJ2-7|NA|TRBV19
CASSSRGRGAAYEQYF
TGTGCCAGTAGTTCGCGGGGACGGGGGGCCGCCTACGAGCAGTACTTC
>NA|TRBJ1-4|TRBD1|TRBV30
CAWNGQGGEKLFF
TGTGCCTGGAATGGCCAGGGGGGTGAAAAACTGTTTTTT